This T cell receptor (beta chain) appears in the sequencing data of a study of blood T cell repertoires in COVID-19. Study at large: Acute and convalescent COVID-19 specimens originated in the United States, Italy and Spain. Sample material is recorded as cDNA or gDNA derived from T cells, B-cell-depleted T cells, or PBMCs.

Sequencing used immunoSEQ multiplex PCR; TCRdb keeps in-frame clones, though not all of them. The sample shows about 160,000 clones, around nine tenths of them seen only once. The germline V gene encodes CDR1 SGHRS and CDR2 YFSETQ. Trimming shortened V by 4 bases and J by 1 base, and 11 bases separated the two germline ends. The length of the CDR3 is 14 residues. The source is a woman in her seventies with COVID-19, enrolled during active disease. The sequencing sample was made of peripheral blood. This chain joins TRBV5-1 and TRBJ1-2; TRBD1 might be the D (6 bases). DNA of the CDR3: TGCGCCAGCAGCCCGAACAGGGATAACTATGGCTACACCTTC. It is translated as CASSPNRDNYGYTF.